These 28 T cell receptor beta chains came from one sample sequenced in a study of cytomegalovirus exposure and HLA in healthy donors. The PCR had 60 Vbeta and 13 Jbeta primers. Clones were sequenced by immunoSEQ multiplex PCR, and TCRdb holds only the in-frame ones, with some missing. The sample includes 30,000 to 40,000 clones, over 60% seen only once; the top ten take around 10%. Sequencing was performed on PBMCs. These receptors all stem from a man aged 40-49 years in good health and CMV-seropositive.

The chain employs TRBV10-3 and TRBJ2-1; the match to TRBD1 covers 7 bases. Germline-derived CDR1 and CDR2 are ENHRY and SYGVKD. This CDR3 is built from 11 residues. Trimming took 6 bases from V and 10 from J; bases not matched to a gene: 3. The CDR3 sequence: CAIRDRDEQFF. CDR3 nucleotide sequence: TGTGCCATCAGAGACAGGGACGAGCAGTTCTTC.

This clone has just a few counts. The chain joins TRBV28 to TRBJ1-6, with 7 bases aligning to TRBD1. Per the germline V gene, CDR1 is MDHEN and CDR2 is SYDVKM. With 6 bases clipped from V and 10 bases from J, the junction kept 6 bases outside the gene matches. This CDR3 contains 13 residues. As DNA, the CDR3 is TGTGCCAGCAGCCCCAGGGGGAGGTCACCCCTCCACTTT. Residues: CASSPRGRSPLHF.

V is TRBV23-1 and J is TRBJ1-2; no reliable D call. TRBV23-1 qualifies as an ORF whose function is uncertain. The CDR3 is 12 residues long. V was shortened by 3 bases and J by 6 bases, with 8 bases between the two germline ends. In nucleotides, the CDR3 is TGCGCCAGCAGTCAGAGAGGGAATGGCTACACCTTC. Protein product: CASSQRGNGYTF.

This chain links TRBV11-2 with TRBJ2-7; D is possibly TRBD2 (6 bases). Germline assignment: CDR1 SGHAT and CDR2 FQNNGV. This CDR3 comprises 13 residues. The ends were cut back, 8 bases at V and 4 bases at J, with 15 bases in the middle. CDR3 region: CASSVHAGYEQYF. CDR3 sequence (DNA): TGTGCCAGCTCCGTGCACGCGGGGTACGAGCAGTACTTC. Combining the CDR3 with reference TRBV11-2 and TRBJ2-7 gives the whole variable domain EAGVAQSPRYKIIEKRQSVAFWCNPISGHATLYWYQQILGQGPKLLIQFQNNGVVDDSQLPKDRFSAERLKGVDSTLKIQPAKLEDSAVYLCASSVHAGYEQYFGPGTRLTVT.

This clone was seen a single time. V and J are TRBV9 and TRBJ2-2; 7 nucleotides align to TRBD2. V lost 0 bases to trimming and J lost 1 base; unmatched junction nucleotides: 0. This CDR3 comprises 15 residues. Per germline, CDR1 SGDLS and CDR2 YYNGEE. In nucleotides, the CDR3 is TGTGCCAGCAGCGTAGGGGGGGGGAACACCGGGGAGCTGTTTTTT. It translates to CASSVGGGNTGELFF.

The chain joins TRBV4-1 to TRBJ1-5, with 9 positions matching TRBD1. The CDR3 consists of 16 residues. V shed 2 bases and J 2 bases; nucleotides not matched to a gene: 4. Per germline, CDR1 MGHRA and CDR2 YSYEKL. CDR3 sequence: CASSQTGGFGNQPQHF. DNA of the CDR3: TGCGCCAGCAGCCAAACAGGGGGCTTCGGCAATCAGCCCCAGCATTTT.

The chain carries TRBV29-1 and TRBJ1-1; no clear D gene. The ends were cut back, 7 bases at V and 4 bases at J, with 10 bases in the middle. CDR1 and CDR2 from the germline V gene are SQVTM and ANQGSEA. This CDR3 comprises 11 residues. Written as DNA, the CDR3 is TGCAGCGCCCCGGAGGGCACTGAAGCTTTCTTT. This sequence encodes CSAPEGTEAFF.

This chain uses TRBV15 with TRBJ2-5, with D perhaps matching TRBD1 (6 bases). Trimming left V 2 bases short and J 3 bases short, with 13 bases between. CDR3 length: 15 residues. Per germline, CDR1 LNHNV and CDR2 YYDKDF (reference sequence). The chain's CDR3 is CATSRTGTTEETQYF. For the CDR3, the DNA is TGTGCCACCAGCAGAACCGGGACAACGGAAGAGACCCAGTACTTC. Full variable domain (outside the CDR3, taken from reference TRBV15 and TRBJ2-5): DAMVIQNPRYQVTQFGKPVTLSCSQTLNHNVMYWYQQKSSQAPKLLFHYYDKDFNNEADTPDNFQSRRPNTSFCFLDIRSPGLGDTAMYLCATSRTGTTEETQYFGPGTRLLVL.

The chain carries TRBV27 and TRBJ2-7; D not resolved. The CDR3 covers 15 residues. CDR1 MNHEY and CDR2 SMNVEV come from the germline V gene (reference sequence). Trimming took 4 bases from V and 3 from J, leaving 16 bases between them. The CDR3 sequence is CASSSAPPVGYEQYF. In DNA, the CDR3 is TGTGCCAGCAGTTCCGCCCCCCCGGTTGGCTACGAGCAGTACTTC.

This clone has just a few counts. V is TRBV2 and J is TRBJ1-4; TRBD1 is a possible D gene (5 bases). CDR3 size: 15 residues. V was pared by 1 base and J by 8 bases, with 14 bases between. In germline, CDR1 is SNHLY, CDR2 FYNNEI. The CDR3 sequence is CASSEVDGAGEKLFF. The DNA of the CDR3 is TGTGCCAGCAGTGAAGTAGATGGGGCAGGAGAAAAACTGTTTTTT.

As to this clone: Sequence at one end of the junction differs from germline and may be a read error. The rearrangement uses TRBV10-3 and TRBJ2-6; possibly TRBD1 or TRBD2 for D (6 bases each). Germline V CDR1 and CDR2: ENHRY, SYGVKD. This CDR3 has 15 amino acids. This CDR3 is CAINEGGAGANVLTF. The DNA of the CDR3 is TGTGCCATCAATGAGGGGGGCGCTGGGGCCAACGTCCTGACTTTC.

The chain has TRBV6-6 and TRBJ1-2; 7 nucleotides align to TRBD1. Germline CDR1 and CDR2: MNHNY and SVGAGI (reference sequence). CDR3 length: 13 amino acids. V shed 6 bases, J shed 4 bases, and the junction held 5 bases outside the gene matches. This CDR3 reads CASSTDRLYGYTF. DNA of the CDR3: TGTGCCAGCAGCACGGACAGGCTCTATGGCTACACCTTC.

The gene calls are TRBV6-5 and TRBJ1-5, with 9 bases matching TRBD1. V gave up 6 bases and J gave up 4 bases; unmatched junction bases: 4. From germline, CDR1 is MNHEY and CDR2 SVGAGI. This CDR3 contains 14 residues. This CDR3 is CASSPGTGNQPQHF. The CDR3 nucleotides read TGTGCCAGCAGCCCCGGGACAGGGAATCAGCCCCAGCATTTT.

The CDR3 loop reads CASSQGGETQYF. Here the CDR3 DNA reads TGTGCCAGCAGCCAGGGAGGGGAGACCCAGTACTTC. The chain recombines TRBV5-5 with TRBJ2-5; 7 nucleotides match TRBD2. The V segment lost 4 bases and the J segment 5 bases; nucleotides outside the gene matches: 2. This CDR3 contains 12 residues. Germline V CDR1 and CDR2: SGHKS, YYEKEE (reference sequence).

The chain links TRBV30 to TRBJ2-7; no definite D call. Deletions cut 1 base from V and 7 bases from J, with 17 bases between. This CDR3 spans 14 amino acids. In germline, CDR1 is GTSNPN, CDR2 SVGIG (reference sequence). CDR3 bases: TGTGCCTGGAGTGGCTCTACGGGTTACGGGGAGCAGTACTTC. Amino acid sequence: CAWSGSTGYGEQYF.

This sequence joins TRBV7-9 and TRBJ1-2; TRBD1 agrees at 12 bases. This CDR3 region has 15 residues. The V gene's germline CDR1 is SEHNR and CDR2 FQNEAQ (reference sequence). The trim removed 5 bases at V and 7 bases at J, leaving 8 bases unmatched. The DNA of the CDR3 is TGTGCCAGCAGCGTCACCGGGACAGGGGGCGGTGGCTACACCTTC. Amino acid sequence: CASSVTGTGGGGYTF.

The gene calls are TRBV7-2 and TRBJ2-1, with D tentatively TRBD2 (5 bases). Germline V gives CDR1 SGHTA, CDR2 FQGNSA. Trimming removed 3 bases at V and 6 bases at J, with 9 bases between. The CDR3 totals 13 residues. CDR3 DNA: TGTGCCAGCAGCTTCGTTGGAGGCAATGAGCAGTTCTTC. It encodes CASSFVGGNEQFF.

The V gene is TRBV6-5, the J gene TRBJ1-4; 10 bases map to TRBD1. The CDR3 consists of 14 residues. The ends lost 8 bases at V and 7 bases at J; junction bases unmatched: 7. CDR1 is MNHEY, CDR2 SVGAGI, per germline. The CDR3 protein is CASRADRGIEKLFF. DNA of the CDR3: TGTGCCAGCCGAGCGGACAGGGGGATTGAAAAACTGTTTTTT.

The chain employs TRBV7-2 and TRBJ1-1; 9 positions agree with TRBD1. V shed 3 bases and J 4 bases; nucleotides not matched to a gene: 6. Germline V gene lookup returns CDR1 SGHTA and CDR2 FQGNSA. The CDR3 length is 15 residues. Written as DNA, the CDR3 is TGTGCCAGCAGCTTCCTCACAGGGGGCGGCACTGAAGCTTTCTTT. Translated: CASSFLTGGGTEAFF.

As for this clone: With a much larger clone just one base away, this may be a read error. The chain combines TRBV6-4 with TRBJ2-3; 9 nucleotides match TRBD2. The CDR3 spans 15 residues. Germline CDR1 MRHNA, CDR2 SNTAGT. The CDR3 DNA follows: TGTGCCAGCAGTGACGGTAGCGGGGGCACAGATGCGCAGTATTTT. It specifies CASSDGSGGTDAQYF.

This sequence joins TRBV7-9 and TRBJ2-5, with 10 bases fitting TRBD1. The end of the DNA fits TRBJ2-7 better, so the J call may be wrong. The CDR3 is 14 residues long. The germline gives CDR1 SEHNR, CDR2 FQNEAQ (reference sequence). The chain's CDR3 is CASSLGQGNYEQYF. DNA for the CDR3: TGTGCCAGCAGCCTGGGACAGGGGAACTACGAGCAGTACTTC.

The chain uses TRBV19 and TRBJ2-5, with TRBD2 identical over 7 bases. CDR1 and CDR2 (germline): LNHDA, SQIVND (reference sequence). The CDR3 sequence is 14 residues long. V shed 0 bases and J 2 bases; nucleotides not matched to a gene: 0. DNA of the CDR3: TGTGCCAGTAGTATAGAGGGAGGGCAAGAGACCCAGTACTTC. The encoded protein is CASSIEGGQETQYF.

The chain couples TRBV7-3 to TRBJ2-7; a weak D match, TRBD2 (6 bases). V lost 5 bases, J lost 4 bases, and 12 bases lay in between. Germline lookup yields CDR1 SGHTA and CDR2 FQGTGA. This CDR3 spans 13 amino acids. CDR3 in amino acids: CASSPGGKYEQYF. DNA for the CDR3: TGTGCCAGCAGCCCCGGAGGGAAATACGAGCAGTACTTC.

The chain couples TRBV7-8 to TRBJ2-2; 14 nucleotides agree with TRBD2. CDR1 and CDR2 (germline): SGHVS, FQNEAQ. Germline trimming cut 5 bases from V and 2 bases from J; bases unmatched to any gene: 7. CDR3 length: 18 amino acids. The CDR3 DNA reads as TGTGCCAGCAGCGGGCTGACTAGCGGGGGGGTAAACACCGGGGAGCTGTTTTTT. Its protein product is CASSGLTSGGVNTGELFF. The full variable domain, with the rest looked up from reference TRBV7-8 and TRBJ2-2, is GAGVSQSPRYKVAKRGQDVALRCDPISGHVSLFWYQQALGQGPEFLTYFQNEAQLDKSGLPSDRFFAERPEGSVSTLKIQRTQQEDSAVYLCASSGLTSGGVNTGELFFGEGSRLTVL.

The V call is TRBV5-6, the J call TRBJ1-5; TRBD1 might be the D (5 bases). Between the trimmed V and J ends, which lost 2 bases and 4 bases, there was a span of 16 bases. Germline V CDR1 and CDR2: SGHDT, YYEEEE. This CDR3 is built from 16 residues. The CDR3 region has the DNA TGTGCCAGCAGCTTCCGGGGCGGGGGAAGTAATCAGCCCCAGCATTTT. It is translated as CASSFRGGGSNQPQHF. The full variable domain, rest sourced from reference TRBV5-6 and TRBJ1-5, is DAGVTQSPTHLIKTRGQQVTLRCSPKSGHDTVSWYQQALGQGPQFIFQYYEEEERQRGNFPDRFSGHQFPNYSSELNVNALLLGDSALYLCASSFRGGGSNQPQHFGDGTRLSIL.

This chain joins TRBV2 and TRBJ1-1; weak D call: TRBD1 (5 bases). This CDR3 is built from 18 residues. The germline V gene has CDR1 SNHLY and CDR2 FYNNEI. V lost 1 base, J lost 0 bases, and 18 bases lay in between. CDR3 nucleotides: TGTGCCAGCAGTGAAGGGGTGGTCCGGGGGATCATGAACACTGAAGCTTTCTTT. Protein product: CASSEGVVRGIMNTEAFF.

The chain is built from TRBV9 and TRBJ1-4; tentatively, D is TRBD1 (6 bases). The germline CDR1 and CDR2 sequences are SGDLS and YYNGEE. Trimming removed 0 bases from V and 7 bases from J, with 13 bases in between. CDR3 length: 15 residues. The CDR3 DNA is TGTGCCAGCAGCGTAGCTTCAGGGGCTGGTGAAAAACTGTTTTTT. Translating gives CASSVASGAGEKLFF.

The gene calls are TRBV5-1 and TRBJ2-3, with 7 nucleotides matching TRBD1. Germline V CDR1 and CDR2: SGHRS, YFSETQ. The CDR3 covers 16 residues. The junction had 10 bases not matched to a gene; V was cut back by 0 bases and J by 6 bases. The CDR3 coding sequence is TGCGCCAGCAGCTTGGCCTTGACAGGGCGGCCGGATACGCAGTATTTT. Translating gives CASSLALTGRPDTQYF.